Listed here is a single T cell receptor beta chain. No antigen is known for it. V lost 3 bases, J lost 0 bases, and 12 bases lay in between. The CDR3 consists of 16 residues. Individual cDNA molecules in this library carried unique molecular identifiers. Using its own MiXCR run on the RACE reads, TCRdb lists one record per CDR3 protein. This sample has approximately 350,000 distinct CDR3 sequences, with around 6.9% found just once. This sample is part of a study of human T cells and chemical hapten exposure. Study at large: Doses of diphenylcyclopropenone went to the patients' scalps weekly throughout the roughly 24-week study.

General observations from the study: TCRs above 1 in 1000 frequency stayed constant with DPC sensitization.

Time point of the sample: patch test 1, 2 weeks after DPC sensitization. Documented treatment: therapeutic diphenylcyclopropenone sensitization with weekly scalp DPC. The material was whole blood, obtained in connection with sensitization to the hapten diphenylcyclopropenone (DPC). The genes are TRBV12-3 or TRBV12-4 and TRBJ1-3; D is uncertain. This sequence was found in a woman aged 18-29 years with alopecia areata. Some clones in this sample may be carry-over from other donors' samples. The CDR3 loop is CASSFIDAASGNTIYF. The DNA of the CDR3 is TGTGCCAGCAGTTTCATAGACGCTGCCTCTGGAAACACCATATATTTT.